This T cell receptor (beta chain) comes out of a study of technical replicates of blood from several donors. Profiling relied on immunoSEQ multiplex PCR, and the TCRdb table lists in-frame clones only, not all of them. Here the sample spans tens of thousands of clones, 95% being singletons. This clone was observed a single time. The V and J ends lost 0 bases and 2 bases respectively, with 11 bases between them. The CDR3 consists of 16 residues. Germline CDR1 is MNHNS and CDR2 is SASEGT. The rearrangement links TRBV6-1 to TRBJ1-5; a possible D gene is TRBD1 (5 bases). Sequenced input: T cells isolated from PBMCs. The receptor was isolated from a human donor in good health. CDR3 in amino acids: CASSEAGGAGNQPQHF. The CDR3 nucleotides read TGTGCCAGCAGTGAAGCGGGCGGGGCCGGCAATCAGCCCCAGCATTTT.